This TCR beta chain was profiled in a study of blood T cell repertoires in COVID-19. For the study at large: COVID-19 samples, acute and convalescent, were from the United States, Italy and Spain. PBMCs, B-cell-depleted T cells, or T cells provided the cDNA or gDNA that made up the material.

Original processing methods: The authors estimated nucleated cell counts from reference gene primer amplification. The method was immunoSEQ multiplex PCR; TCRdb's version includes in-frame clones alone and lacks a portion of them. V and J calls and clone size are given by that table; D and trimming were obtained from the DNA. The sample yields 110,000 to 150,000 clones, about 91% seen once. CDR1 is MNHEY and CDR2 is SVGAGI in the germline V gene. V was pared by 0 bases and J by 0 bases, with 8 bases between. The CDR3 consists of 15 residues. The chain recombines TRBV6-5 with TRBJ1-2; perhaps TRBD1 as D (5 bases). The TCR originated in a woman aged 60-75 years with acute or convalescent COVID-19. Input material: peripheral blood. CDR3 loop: CASSYSPTANYGYTF. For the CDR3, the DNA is TGTGCCAGCAGTTACTCGCCGACAGCTAACTATGGCTACACCTTC.